The clone carrying this T cell receptor (beta chain) was found once. Germline CDR1 reads LGHNA; CDR2 reads YNFKEQ. The CDR3 is 15 residues long. The V segment lost 7 bases and the J segment 2 bases; nucleotides outside the gene matches: 5. These data originate in a study of shared clonotypes between healthy human individuals. All donors were healthy HIV-negative adults lacking recent acute infections or vaccinations. The split of CD4+ cells yielded CD45RA+ naive and CD45RA-negative memory subsets. TCRdb keeps only in-frame clones here, not all; method: immunoSEQ multiplex PCR. The sample has about 360,000 clones, around 67% seen once.

The chain uses TRBV4-2 and TRBJ2-3; TRBD2 aligns across 11 bases. Input material: memory CD4+ T cells sorted from blood. Subset in this sample: CD45RA-negative fraction. This clonotype originated in a man aged 30-40 years in good health. CDR3 nucleotide sequence: TGTGCCAGCACCTCGACTAGCGGGAACACAGATACGCAGTATTTT. Encoded protein: CASTSTSGNTDTQYF.